The 19 T cell receptor beta chains below all came from one sample that was sequenced in a study of neurological immune-mediated disorders. MiXCR, run by TCRdb on the 5' RACE reads, gives a single entry per CDR3 protein. Of tens of thousands of distinct CDR3 sequences in the sample, roughly 3.3% were seen once. The sequenced material came from PBMCs. Receptors originate from a woman in her thirties with multiple sclerosis.

This clonotype was picked up many times. The CDR3: CASSPLAGGGNEQFF. In nucleotides, the CDR3 is TGCGCCAGCAGCCCATTGGCGGGGGGCGGAAATGAGCAGTTCTTC. This chain uses TRBV5-1 with TRBJ2-1; 8 nucleotides agree with TRBD2. The CDR3 loop spans 15 amino acids. CDR1 SGHRS and CDR2 YFSETQ come from the germline V gene. V shed 4 bases, J shed 7 bases, and the junction held 10 bases outside the gene matches. Drawing the rest from reference TRBV5-1 and TRBJ2-1, the complete variable domain is KAGVTQTPRYLIKTRGQQVTLSCSPISGHRSVSWYQQTPGQGLQFLFEYFSETQRNKGNFPGRFSGRQFSNSRSEMNVSTLELGDSALYLCASSPLAGGGNEQFFGPGTRLTVL.

For this clonotype: One end of the junction varies from germline; a read error may be responsible. The V and J genes are TRBV20-1 and TRBJ1-5, with D unresolved. Per germline, CDR1 DFQATT and CDR2 SNEGSKA (reference sequence). CDR3 size: 15 residues. The CDR3 is CSARDRRDRNQPQNF. For the CDR3, the DNA is TGCAGTGCTAGAGATCGGAGGGATCGCAATCAGCCCCAGAATTTT.

This clonotype came up many times. The rearrangement links TRBV12-3 or TRBV12-4 to TRBJ2-1, with D hard to call. Trimming took 0 bases from V and 4 from J, leaving 10 bases between them. CDR3 length: 15 residues. The CDR3 nucleotides read TGTGCCAGCAGTTTAGCGAGCATCCTATACAATGAGCAGTTCTTC. This encodes CASSLASILYNEQFF.

The chain employs TRBV5-1 and TRBJ2-1; D is perhaps TRBD2 (5 bases). Trimming removed 3 bases from V and 2 bases from J, with 12 bases in between. Germline lookup yields CDR1 SGHRS and CDR2 YFSETQ. There are 15 residues in the CDR3. CDR3 in amino acids: CASSSGRATYNEQFF. The CDR3 DNA sequence: TGCGCCAGCAGCTCGGGAAGGGCAACCTACAATGAGCAGTTCTTC.

The chain recombines TRBV27 with TRBJ2-1, with D perhaps TRBD1 or TRBD2 (5 bases each). CDR3 length: 15 amino acids. Germline loops: CDR1 MNHEY, CDR2 SMNVEV (reference sequence). V lost 5 bases and J lost 10, with 21 bases in between. CDR3 protein: CASSRGRTGTEEQFF. CDR3 sequence (DNA): TGTGCCAGCAGTCGCGGTAGGACGGGGACGGAAGAGCAGTTCTTC.

This clonotype was recorded at least ten times. This sequence joins TRBV6-6 and TRBJ2-7, with 7 nucleotides matching TRBD1. This CDR3 has 13 amino acids. In germline, CDR1 is MNHNY, CDR2 SVGAGI (reference sequence). V gave up 4 bases and J gave up 5 bases; unmatched junction bases: 5. The CDR3 spells CASSSWDSNEQYF. CDR3 bases: TGTGCCAGCAGTTCCTGGGACAGCAACGAGCAGTACTTC.

In its sample, this clonotype was seen many times. This chain links TRBV7-2 with TRBJ2-3, with a possible D match to TRBD2 (5 bases). The V gene's germline CDR1 is SGHTA and CDR2 FQGNSA. V lost 5 bases and J lost 1, with 10 bases in between. The CDR3 has 14 residues. The CDR3 sequence: CASSPGLRTDTQYF. As DNA, the CDR3 is TGTGCCAGCAGCCCTGGACTTCGCACAGATACGCAGTATTTT.

The table lists this clonotype with many counts. The J gene is TRBJ1-2, the V gene TRBV15, with a weak D call TRBD1 (6 bases). Trimming took off 3 bases at V and 8 bases at J, with 22 bases between the two ends. Germline loops: CDR1 LNHNV, CDR2 YYDKDF (reference sequence). The CDR3 is made up of 16 amino acids. CDR3 DNA: TGTGCCACCAGCAGCCTCCCGAAGGGGGGATATGACGGCTACACCTTC. Encoded protein: CATSSLPKGGYDGYTF.

This clonotype appeared a few times. An end of the junction does not agree with germline; a read error may underlie this. This chain joins TRBV12-3 or TRBV12-4 and TRBJ1-6, with D uncertain. The CDR3 sequence is 13 residues long. In nucleotides, the CDR3 is TGTGCCAGCAGTTTGGGAAGGGCTTCACCCCTCAACTTT. Translating it yields CASSLGRASPLNF.

This clonotype was seen at least ten times. The chain recombines TRBV10-3 with TRBJ2-3; D might be TRBD2 (6 bases). This CDR3 contains 13 residues. The V gene's germline CDR1 is ENHRY and CDR2 SYGVKD. Trimming removed 7 bases from V and 6 bases from J, with 14 bases in between. CDR3 region: CAIMRGGHDTQYF. CDR3 DNA sequence: TGTGCCATCATGCGGGGTGGGCACGATACGCAGTATTTT.

This clonotype was counted ten times or more. The CDR3 region has the DNA TGTGCCAGCAGCCAACAGGGATACGAGCAGTACTTC. It yields the protein CASSQQGYEQYF. The chain recombines TRBV12-3 or TRBV12-4 with TRBJ2-7; tentatively, D is TRBD1 (6 bases). CDR3 size: 12 residues. Trimming took off 6 bases at V and 4 bases at J, with 10 bases between the two ends.

This clonotype has ten or more counts. The chain has TRBV12-3 or TRBV12-4 and TRBJ2-2; possibly TRBD2 for D (5 bases). The V end was cut by 3 bases, the J end by 5 bases, with 7 bases between. This CDR3 has 13 residues. In nucleotides, the CDR3 is TGTGCCAGCAGTTTCCTAGCAACCGGGGAGCTGTTTTTT. It translates to CASSFLATGELFF.

DNA for the CDR3: TGCGCCAGCAGCTGGGGAGAAAGTAATCAGCCCCAGCATTTT. This encodes CASSWGESNQPQHF. The chain joins TRBV5-1 to TRBJ1-5; no reliable D call. Germline-derived CDR1 and CDR2 are SGHRS and YFSETQ. With 3 bases removed from V and 4 bases from J, the gap between germline ends came to 11 bases. The CDR3 length is 14 residues.

This clonotype was seen more than once but under ten times. A much larger clone lies a single base off, so this may be a read error. The rearrangement joins TRBV20-1 to TRBJ1-1, with 7 bases identical to TRBD1. CDR1 and CDR2 (germline): DFQATT, SNEGSKA (reference sequence). V shed 6 bases and J 4 bases; nucleotides not matched to a gene: 8. The CDR3 is made up of 13 amino acids. DNA of the CDR3: TGCAGTGCCGAGGGAAAGGGGGCCACTGAAGCTTTCTTT. It specifies CSAEGKGATEAFF.

This clonotype has only a few counts. This chain links TRBV7-9 with TRBJ2-7; tentative D call: TRBD1 (6 bases). The CDR3 contains 13 residues. Germline V gives CDR1 SEHNR, CDR2 FQNEAQ (reference sequence). The V gene lost 1 base and the J gene lost 6 bases, with 10 bases spanning the gap. This CDR3 reads CASSLVQGTEQYF. CDR3 nucleotides: TGTGCCAGCAGCTTAGTACAGGGAACCGAGCAGTACTTC.

This clonotype showed up many times. The chain uses TRBV5-6 and TRBJ2-7; tentative D call: TRBD2 (5 bases). Trimming shortened V by 4 bases and J by 3 bases, and 11 bases separated the two germline ends. The CDR3 contains 13 residues. CDR1 and CDR2 from the germline V gene are SGHDT and YYEEEE. CDR3 region: CASSPGILYEQYF. The CDR3 DNA reads TGTGCCAGCAGCCCCGGGATCCTCTACGAGCAGTACTTC. The variable domain in full, completed from reference TRBV5-6 and TRBJ2-7, reads DAGVTQSPTHLIKTRGQQVTLRCSPKSGHDTVSWYQQALGQGPQFIFQYYEEEERQRGNFPDRFSGHQFPNYSSELNVNALLLGDSALYLCASSPGILYEQYFGPGTRLTVT.

This clonotype was seen more than once but under ten times. CDR3: CATSRALGRTEAFF. CDR3 DNA: TGTGCCACCAGCAGAGCGCTTGGGCGCACTGAAGCTTTCTTT. The chain carries TRBV15 and TRBJ1-1, with D unresolved. CDR1 is LNHNV, CDR2 YYDKDF, per germline (reference sequence). V lost 1 base, J lost 4 bases, and 10 bases lay in between. The CDR3 totals 14 residues.

This clonotype was seen a handful of times. The rearrangement uses TRBV7-2 and TRBJ2-7; no reliable D call. Germline V gives CDR1 SGHTA, CDR2 FQGNSA. CDR3 length: 14 amino acids. V was cut by 2 bases and J by 6 bases, with 14 bases left in between. As DNA, the CDR3 is TGTGCCAGCAGCTTACGGTCTTACAGAATCGAGCAGTACTTC. Its protein is CASSLRSYRIEQYF. Based on the CDR3 plus reference TRBV7-2 and TRBJ2-7, the full variable domain is GAGVSQSPSNKVTEKGKDVELRCDPISGHTALYWYRQSLGQGLEFLIYFQGNSAPDKSGLPSDRFSAERTGGSVSTLTIQRTQQEDSAVYLCASSLRSYRIEQYFGPGTRLTVT.

This clonotype was counted at least ten times. The CDR3 DNA reads TGCAGTGCTAGTGGCGGGAGTGGGAATGAGCAGTTCTTC. Its protein is CSASGGSGNEQFF. The chain links TRBV20-1 to TRBJ2-1, with 7 positions matching TRBD2. CDR3 size: 13 residues. The germline V gene encodes CDR1 DFQATT and CDR2 SNEGSKA (reference sequence). Trimming cost V 3 bases and J 7 bases; bases outside gene matches: 6.